A selection of T cell receptor beta chains follows, all from one sample in a study of spatial heterogeneity in lung cancer. From the 5' RACE reads, TCRdb called clonotypes with MiXCR, one entry per CDR3 protein. The table records about 120,000 distinct CDR3 sequences, roughly an eighth of them present only once. The source material was PBMCs, sampled at follow-up. The source of these receptors is a male donor with early-stage non-small cell lung cancer. Each CDR3 is given without its conserved first and last residue. Clone size is not always given. Where it is, it says once, few, many or a class for expanded clones.

v_call	clone_size	j_call	cdr3_aa
TRBV7-2	many	TRBJ2-7	ANALGHRTYEQY
TRBV4-3	few	TRBJ2-4	ASSQDEGGRGNNIQY
TRBV6-5	.	TRBJ1-5	ASSYKPTGDQPQH
TRBV4-3	few	TRBJ1-2	ASSQDLAQGIYGYT
TRBV12-3/TRBV12-4	few	TRBJ2-5	ASSLNSEETQY
TRBV20-1	.	TRBJ2-2	SAVQGNTGELF
TRBV11-2	many	TRBJ2-2	ASSRLAPGELF
TRBV7-2	.	TRBJ2-5	ASSPNRGRETQY
TRBV20-1	.	TRBJ1-2	SAKQGYSNYGYT
TRBV20-1	many	TRBJ2-7	SAPDPFSYEQY